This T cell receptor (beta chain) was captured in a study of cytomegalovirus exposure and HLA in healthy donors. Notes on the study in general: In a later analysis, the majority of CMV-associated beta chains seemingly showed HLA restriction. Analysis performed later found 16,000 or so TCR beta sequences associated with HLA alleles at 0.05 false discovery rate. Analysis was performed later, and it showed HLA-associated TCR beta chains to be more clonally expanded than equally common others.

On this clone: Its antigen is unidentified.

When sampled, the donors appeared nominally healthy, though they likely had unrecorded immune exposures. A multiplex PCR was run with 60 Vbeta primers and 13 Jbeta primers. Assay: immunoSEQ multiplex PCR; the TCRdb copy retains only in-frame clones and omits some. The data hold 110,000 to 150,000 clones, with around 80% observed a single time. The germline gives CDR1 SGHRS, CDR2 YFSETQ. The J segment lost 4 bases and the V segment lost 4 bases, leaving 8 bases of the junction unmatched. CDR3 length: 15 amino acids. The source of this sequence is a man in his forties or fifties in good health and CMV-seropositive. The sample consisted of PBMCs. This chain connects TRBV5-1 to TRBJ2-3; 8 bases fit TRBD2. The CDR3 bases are TGCGCCAGCAGCAGCCGGACTAGCCCAGCAGATACGCAGTATTTT. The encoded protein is CASSSRTSPADTQYF.